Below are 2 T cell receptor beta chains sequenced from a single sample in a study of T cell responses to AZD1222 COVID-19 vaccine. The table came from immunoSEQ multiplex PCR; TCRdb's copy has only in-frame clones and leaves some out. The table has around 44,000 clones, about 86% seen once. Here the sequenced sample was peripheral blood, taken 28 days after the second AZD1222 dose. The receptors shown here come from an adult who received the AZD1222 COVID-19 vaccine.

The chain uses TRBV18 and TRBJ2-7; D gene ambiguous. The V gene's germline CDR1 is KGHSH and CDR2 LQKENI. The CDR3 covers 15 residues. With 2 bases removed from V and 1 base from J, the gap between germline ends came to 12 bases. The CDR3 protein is CASSPGVRSSYEQYF. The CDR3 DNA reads TGTGCCAGCTCACCAGGGGTCAGATCTTCCTACGAGCAGTACTTC.

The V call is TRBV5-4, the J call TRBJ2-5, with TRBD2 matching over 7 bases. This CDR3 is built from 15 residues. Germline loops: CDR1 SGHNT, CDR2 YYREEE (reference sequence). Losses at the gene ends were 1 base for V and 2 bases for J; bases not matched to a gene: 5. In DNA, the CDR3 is TGTGCCAGCAGCTTGAAGCGGGACCAGCAAGAGACCCAGTACTTC. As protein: CASSLKRDQQETQYF.